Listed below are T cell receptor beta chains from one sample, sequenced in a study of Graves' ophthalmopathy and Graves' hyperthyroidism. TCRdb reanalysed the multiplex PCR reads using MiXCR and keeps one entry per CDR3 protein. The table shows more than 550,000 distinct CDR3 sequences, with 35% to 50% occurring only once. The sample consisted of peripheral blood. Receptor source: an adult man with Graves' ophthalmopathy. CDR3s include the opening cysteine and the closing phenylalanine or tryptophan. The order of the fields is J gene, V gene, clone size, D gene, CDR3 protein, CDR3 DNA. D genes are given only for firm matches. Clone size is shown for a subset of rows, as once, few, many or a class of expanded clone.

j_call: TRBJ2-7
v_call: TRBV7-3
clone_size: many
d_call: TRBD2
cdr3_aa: CASSILAGGPYEQYF
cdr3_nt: TGTGCCAGCAGCATACTAGCGGGAGGGCCTTACGAGCAGTACTTC

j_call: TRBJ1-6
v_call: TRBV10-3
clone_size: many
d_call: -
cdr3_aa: CASSELTAWNSPLHF
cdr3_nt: TGTGCCAGCAGTGAATTGACAGCCTGGAATTCACCCCTCCACTTT

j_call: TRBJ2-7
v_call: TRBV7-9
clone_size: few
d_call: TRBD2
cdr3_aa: CASSLAGTSGPHYEQYF
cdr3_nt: TGTGCCAGCAGCTTGGCAGGGACTAGCGGGCCACACTACGAGCAGTACTTC

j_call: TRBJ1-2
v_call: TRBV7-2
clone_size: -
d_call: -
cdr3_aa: CASSLVAGGSGGTGADGYTF
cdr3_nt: TGTGCCAGCAGCTTAGTAGCGGGAGGCAGCGGGGGCACCGGGGCAGATGGCTACACCTTC

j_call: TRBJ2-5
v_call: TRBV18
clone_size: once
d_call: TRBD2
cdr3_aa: CASSPAGGLQETQYF
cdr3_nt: TGTGCCAGCTCACCCGCGGGGGGCCTCCAAGAGACCCAGTACTTC

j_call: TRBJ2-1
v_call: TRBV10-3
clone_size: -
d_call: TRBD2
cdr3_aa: CAISAGLAGGNEQFF
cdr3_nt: TGTGCCATCAGTGCAGGACTAGCGGGGGGCAATGAGCAGTTCTTC

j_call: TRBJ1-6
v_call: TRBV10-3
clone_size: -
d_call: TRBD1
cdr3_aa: CAISTGQGYSPLHF
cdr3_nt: TGTGCCATCAGTACGGGACAGGGTTATTCACCCCTCCACTTT

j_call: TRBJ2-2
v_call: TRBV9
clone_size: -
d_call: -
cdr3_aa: CASSRAGRGMNTGELFF
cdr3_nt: TGTGCCAGCAGCAGGGCCGGGCGGGGAATGAACACCGGGGAGCTGTTTTTT

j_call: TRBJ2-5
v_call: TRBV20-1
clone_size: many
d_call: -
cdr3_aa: CSARDHQVAGTQYF
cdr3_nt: TGCAGTGCTAGAGATCATCAGGTTGCGGGGACCCAGTACTTC

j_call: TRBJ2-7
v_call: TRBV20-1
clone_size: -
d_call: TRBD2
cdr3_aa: CSARETSGRKEQYF
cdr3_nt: TGCAGTGCTAGAGAAACTAGCGGGAGGAAAGAGCAGTACTTC

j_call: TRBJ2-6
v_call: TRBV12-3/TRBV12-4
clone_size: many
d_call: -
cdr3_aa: CASSGSESGANVLTF
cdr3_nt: TGTGCCAGCAGTGGGTCCGAGTCTGGGGCCAACGTCCTGACTTTC

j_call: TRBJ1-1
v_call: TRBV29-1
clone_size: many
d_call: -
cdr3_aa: CSARQETDTEAFF
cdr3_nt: TGCAGCGCCAGGCAGGAAACGGACACTGAAGCTTTCTTT

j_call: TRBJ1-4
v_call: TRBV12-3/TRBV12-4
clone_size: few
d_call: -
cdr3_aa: CASSSGGAANEKLFF
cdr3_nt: TGTGCCAGCAGTTCGGGGGGGGCGGCTAATGAAAAACTGTTTTTT

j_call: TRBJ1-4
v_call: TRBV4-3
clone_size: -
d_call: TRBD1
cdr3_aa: CASSHTGAGEKLFF
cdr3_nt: TGCGCCAGCAGCCATACAGGGGCAGGTGAAAAACTGTTTTTT

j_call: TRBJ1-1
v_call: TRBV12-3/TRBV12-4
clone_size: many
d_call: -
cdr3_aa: CASRGLLNTEAFF
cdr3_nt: TGTGCCAGCAGAGGGTTATTGAACACTGAAGCTTTCTTT

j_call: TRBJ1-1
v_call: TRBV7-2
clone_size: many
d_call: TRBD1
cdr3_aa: CASSQGGLAEAFF
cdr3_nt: TGTGCCAGCAGCCAAGGGGGCCTCGCTGAAGCTTTCTTT

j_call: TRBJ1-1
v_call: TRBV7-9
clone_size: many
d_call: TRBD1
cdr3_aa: CASSSYRGTNTEAFF
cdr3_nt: TGTGCCAGCAGCTCGTACAGGGGGACGAACACTGAAGCTTTCTTT

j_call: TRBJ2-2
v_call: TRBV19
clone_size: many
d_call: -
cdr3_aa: CASGLFTGELFF
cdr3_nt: TGTGCCAGCGGTCTATTCACCGGGGAGCTGTTTTTT

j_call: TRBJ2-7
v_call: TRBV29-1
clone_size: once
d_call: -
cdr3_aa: CSVGEGGRGQYF
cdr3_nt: TGCAGCGTTGGCGAGGGGGGGCGCGGACAGTACTTC

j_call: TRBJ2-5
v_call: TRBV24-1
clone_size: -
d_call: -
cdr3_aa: CATSELTETKETQYF
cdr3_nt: TGTGCCACCAGTGAGCTAACCGAGACTAAGGAGACCCAGTACTTC

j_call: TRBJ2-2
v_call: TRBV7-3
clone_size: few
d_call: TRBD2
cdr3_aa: CASSATTGGGTGELFF
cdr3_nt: TGTGCCAGCAGCGCTACTACGGGGGGGGGCACCGGGGAGCTGTTTTTT

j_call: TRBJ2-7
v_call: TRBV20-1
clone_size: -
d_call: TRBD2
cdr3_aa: CSAQTSGPYEQYF
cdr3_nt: TGCAGTGCTCAGACTAGCGGGCCTTACGAGCAGTACTTC

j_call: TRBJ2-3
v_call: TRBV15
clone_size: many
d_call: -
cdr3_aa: CATSSFRGTQYF
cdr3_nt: TGTGCCACCAGCAGTTTCCGGGGGACGCAGTATTTT

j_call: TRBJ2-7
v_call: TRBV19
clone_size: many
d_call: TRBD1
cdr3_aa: CASSIRFRRQGADEQYF
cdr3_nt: TGTGCCAGTAGTATCCGTTTCAGGCGGCAGGGGGCGGACGAGCAGTACTTC

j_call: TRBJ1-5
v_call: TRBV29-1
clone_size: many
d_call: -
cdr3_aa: CSVVQGSAGPQHF
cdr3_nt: TGCAGCGTTGTTCAGGGGTCGGCGGGGCCCCAGCATTTT

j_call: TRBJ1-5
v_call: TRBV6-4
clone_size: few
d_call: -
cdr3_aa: CASSDSGDISDQPQHF
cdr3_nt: TGTGCCAGCAGTGACTCTGGGGACATAAGTGATCAGCCCCAGCATTTT

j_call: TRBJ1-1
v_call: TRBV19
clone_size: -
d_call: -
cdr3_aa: CASTFGGVTEAFF
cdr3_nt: TGTGCCAGTACGTTTGGAGGGGTCACTGAAGCTTTCTTT

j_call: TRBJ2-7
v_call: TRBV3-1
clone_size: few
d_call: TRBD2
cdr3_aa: CASSQDLGGGSSYEQYF
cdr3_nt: TGTGCCAGCAGCCAAGATTTGGGCGGGGGAAGCTCCTACGAGCAGTACTTC

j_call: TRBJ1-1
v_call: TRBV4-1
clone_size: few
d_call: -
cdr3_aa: CASSHPLRENTEAFF
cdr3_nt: TGCGCCAGCAGCCACCCTCTCAGGGAGAACACTGAAGCTTTCTTT

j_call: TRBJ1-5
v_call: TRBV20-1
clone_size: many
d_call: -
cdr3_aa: CSARDSLNQPQHF
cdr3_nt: TGCAGTGCTAGGGACAGCTTGAATCAGCCCCAGCATTTT

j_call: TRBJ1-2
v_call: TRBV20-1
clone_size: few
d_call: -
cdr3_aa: CSARDSGREGYTF
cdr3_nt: TGCAGTGCTAGAGATTCGGGGCGAGAGGGCTACACCTTC

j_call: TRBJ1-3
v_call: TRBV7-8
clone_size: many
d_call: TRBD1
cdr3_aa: CASSSRQGATNTIYF
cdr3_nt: TGTGCCAGCAGCTCCCGGCAGGGGGCTACGAACACCATATATTTT

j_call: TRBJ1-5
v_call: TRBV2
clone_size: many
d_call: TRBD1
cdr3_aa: CASSSTGGSSNQPQHF
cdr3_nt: TGTGCCAGCAGTTCGACAGGGGGCAGTAGCAATCAGCCCCAGCATTTT

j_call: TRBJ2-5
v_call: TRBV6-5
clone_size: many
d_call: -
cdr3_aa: CASSYDVETQYF
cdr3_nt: TGTGCCAGCAGTTACGACGTGGAGACCCAGTACTTC

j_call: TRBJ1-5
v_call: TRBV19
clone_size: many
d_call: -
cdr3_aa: CASSISGIDRNQPQHF
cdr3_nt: TGTGCCAGTAGTATCAGTGGGATCGACAGGAATCAGCCCCAGCATTTT

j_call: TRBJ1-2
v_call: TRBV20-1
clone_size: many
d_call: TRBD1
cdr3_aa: CSARALGQNYGYTF
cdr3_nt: TGCAGTGCTAGAGCCCTGGGACAGAACTATGGCTACACCTTC

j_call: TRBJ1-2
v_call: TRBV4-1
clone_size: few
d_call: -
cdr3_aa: CASSQDVGYHYGYTF
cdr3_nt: TGCGCCAGCAGCCAAGACGTCGGCTATCACTATGGCTACACCTTC

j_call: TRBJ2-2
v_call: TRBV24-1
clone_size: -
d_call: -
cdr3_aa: CATSDSGSGELFF
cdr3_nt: TGTGCCACCAGTGATTCAGGGTCTGGGGAGCTGTTTTTT

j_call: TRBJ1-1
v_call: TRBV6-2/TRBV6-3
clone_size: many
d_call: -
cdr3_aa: CASNQRGKAFF
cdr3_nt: TGTGCCAGCAACCAGAGAGGAAAAGCTTTCTTT

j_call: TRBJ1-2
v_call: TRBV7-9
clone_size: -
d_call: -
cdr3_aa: CASSLGGTVAAGYTF
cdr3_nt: TGTGCCAGCAGCTTGGGGGGCACAGTGGCGGCTGGCTACACCTTC

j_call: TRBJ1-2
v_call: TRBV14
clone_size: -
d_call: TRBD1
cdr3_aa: CASSPTTGNGYTF
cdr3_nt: TGTGCCAGCTCACCAACGACAGGGAATGGCTACACCTTC

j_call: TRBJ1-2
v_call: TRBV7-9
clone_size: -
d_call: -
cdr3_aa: CASSLRRTNYGYTF
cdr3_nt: TGCGCCAGCAGCCTCCGACGGACTAACTATGGCTACACCTTC

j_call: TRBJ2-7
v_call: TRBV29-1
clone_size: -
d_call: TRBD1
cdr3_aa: CTLEGGLGEQYF
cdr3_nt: TGCACCCTCGAAGGGGGCTTAGGCGAGCAGTACTTC

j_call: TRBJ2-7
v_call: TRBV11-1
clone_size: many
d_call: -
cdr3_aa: CASSFVQDSYEQYF
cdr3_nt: TGTGCCAGCAGCTTCGTCCAGGACTCCTACGAGCAGTACTTC

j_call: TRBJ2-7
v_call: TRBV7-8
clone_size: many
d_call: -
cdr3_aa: CASSLTSHSYEQYF
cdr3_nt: TGTGCCAGCAGCTTAACCAGTCACTCCTACGAGCAGTACTTC